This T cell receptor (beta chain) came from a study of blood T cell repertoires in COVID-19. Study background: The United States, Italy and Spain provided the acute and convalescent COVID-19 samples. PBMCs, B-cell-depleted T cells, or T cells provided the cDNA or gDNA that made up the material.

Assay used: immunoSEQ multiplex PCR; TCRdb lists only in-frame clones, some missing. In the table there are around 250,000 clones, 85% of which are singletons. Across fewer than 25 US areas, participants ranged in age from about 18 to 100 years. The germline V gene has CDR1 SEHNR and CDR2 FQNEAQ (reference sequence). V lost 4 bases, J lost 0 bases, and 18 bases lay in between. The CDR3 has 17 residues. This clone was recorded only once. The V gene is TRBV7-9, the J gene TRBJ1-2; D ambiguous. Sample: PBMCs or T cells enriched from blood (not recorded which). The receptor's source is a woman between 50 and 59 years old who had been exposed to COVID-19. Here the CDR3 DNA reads TGTGCCAGCAGCTCCGCCCCGAGGCAGCGATCTAACTATGGCTACACCTTC. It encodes CASSSAPRQRSNYGYTF.